This TCR beta chain originates from a study of early T cells in non-severe SARS-CoV-2 infection (dated by TCRdb to about 2021). Study-level background: TCR sequencing used bulk RNA from unsorted whole blood, so alpha and beta chains could not be paired. On the study overall, not on this receptor specifically: Matching against VDJdb was skewed toward anti-spike CD8 responses, likely underestimated virus-specific expansions, and missed private and CD4 specificities.

Libraries were prepared through 5' RACE. Sequencing was performed on a NextSeq 500. The TCR library protocol attached unique molecular identifiers to individual cDNA molecules to correct for sequencing error and PCR bias. Both TCR alpha and beta chains were sequenced, and tight co-correlation was observed between alpha and beta sequence abundances in each sample. Turning to the authors' computational methods: Decombinator V4 was used to perform V gene, J gene and CDR3 annotation of TCR sequences. TCRs were defined as expanded if a significant change between any two time points was detected under a Poisson model with p below 0.0001. TCR abundances were normalised to the total number of TCRs sequenced per sample and expressed as counts per million. TRAV1-2 paired with TRAJ12, TRAJ20 or TRAJ33 defined MAIT TCRs, while TRAV10 paired with TRAJ18 defined iNKT TCRs. VDJdb, accessed 1 November 2021, was searched for CMV, EBV and SARS-CoV-2 annotated TCRs, excluding TCRs annotated for multiple antigens. TCRdb reran the public reads through fastp at Q25 and MiXCR, keeping productive beta chains. Every entry covers one CDR3 protein and lists the most common genes and DNA from its rows. The V and J calls, along with clone size, are taken from TCRdb and not from the paper's own processing. For this sample the table gives about 67,000 distinct CDR3 sequences, of which more than 8.5% were detected only once. Of the sample, around 15% falls within the top ten clones.

The CDR3, cysteine through phenylalanine, is 18 amino acids long. The read is trimmed to its CDR3 DNA, 54 bases read in frame from base 1. The germline V gene (reference sequence) specifies LGHDT as CDR1 and YNNKEL as CDR2. Compared with germline, V lacks 1 base and J lacks 2 bases; bases without a gene match: 10. Worth noting for this clonotype: Its specific antigen is unknown. Since a much larger clone is just one base distant, this may be a read error.

A case-control design nested within a healthcare worker cohort in London, UK, was used, with weekly nasopharyngeal swab PCR tests and blood sampling performed. Between 23 and 31 March 2020, the week of the UK lockdown, healthcare workers were enrolled and then followed up weekly for as long as 16 weeks. This receptor chain uses TRBV3-1 and TRBJ2-7, with 11 bases matching TRBD2. The sequence was collected from an adult who was a healthcare worker with PCR-confirmed SARS-CoV-2 infection or an uninfected control (not recorded which). Sequencing used whole blood, obtained at baseline. The CDR3 protein sequence reads: CASSQVRALAGGTYEQYF. At the DNA level, the sequence is TGTGCCAGCAGCCAAGTACGAGCTCTAGCGGGAGGTACCTACGAGCAGTACTTC.